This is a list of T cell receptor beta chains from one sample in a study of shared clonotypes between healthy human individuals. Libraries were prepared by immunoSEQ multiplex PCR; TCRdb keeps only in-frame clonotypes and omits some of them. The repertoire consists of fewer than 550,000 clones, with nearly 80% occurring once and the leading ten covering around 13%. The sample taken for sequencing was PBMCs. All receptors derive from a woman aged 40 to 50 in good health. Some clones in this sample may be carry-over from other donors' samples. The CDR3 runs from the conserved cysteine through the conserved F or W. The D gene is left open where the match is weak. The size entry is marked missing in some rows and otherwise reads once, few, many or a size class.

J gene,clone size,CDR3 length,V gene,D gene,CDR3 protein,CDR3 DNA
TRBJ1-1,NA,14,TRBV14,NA,CVSSDQPKNTEALF,TGTGTCAGCAGCGACCAGCCAAAGAACACTGAAGCTCTCTTT
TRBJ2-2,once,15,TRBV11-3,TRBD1,CASSARGSDTGELFF,TGTGCCAGCAGCGCCAGGGGGTCGGACACCGGGGAGCTGTTTTTT
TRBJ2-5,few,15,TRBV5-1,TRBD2,CASSRGLAGEETQYF,TGCGCCAGCAGCCGGGGACTAGCGGGAGAAGAGACCCAGTACTTC
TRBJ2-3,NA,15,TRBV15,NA,CATSASGTSTDTQYF,TGTGCCACCAGCGCAAGCGGTACCAGCACAGATACGCAGTATTTT
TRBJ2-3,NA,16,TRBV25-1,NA,CASSPLRTDATDTQYF,TGTGCCAGCAGTCCCCTACGGACGGATGCTACAGATACGCAGTATTTT
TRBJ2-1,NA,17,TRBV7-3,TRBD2,CASSSGLAGGTYNEQFF,TGTGCCAGCAGCTCGGGACTAGCGGGAGGAACCTACAATGAGCAGTTCTTC
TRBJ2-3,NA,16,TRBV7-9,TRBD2,CASSSTLRGGPDTQYF,TGTGCCAGCAGCTCCACTCTTCGGGGGGGCCCAGATACGCAGTATTTT
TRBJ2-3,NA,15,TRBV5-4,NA,CASSLSSSSTDTQYF,TGTGCCAGCAGCTTGTCTAGCTCTAGCACAGATACGCAGTATTTT
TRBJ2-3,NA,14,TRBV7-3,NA,CASSLASTTDTQYF,TGTGCCAGCAGCTTAGCTAGCACCACAGATACGCAGTATTTT
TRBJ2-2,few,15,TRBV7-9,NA,CARGPRDDGAGELFF,TGTGCCAGGGGGCCCCGGGACGATGGCGCCGGGGAGCTGTTTTTT
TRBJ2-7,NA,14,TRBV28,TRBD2,CASSFLAGLYEQYF,TGTGCCAGCAGTTTTCTAGCGGGGCTCTACGAGCAGTACTTC
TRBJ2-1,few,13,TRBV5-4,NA,CASSSPGSGEQFF,TGTGCCAGCAGCTCGCCCGGAAGTGGGGAGCAGTTCTTC
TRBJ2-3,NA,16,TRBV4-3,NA,CASSQDYSGDTDTQYF,TGCGCCAGCAGCCAAGATTACAGCGGAGACACAGATACGCAGTATTTT
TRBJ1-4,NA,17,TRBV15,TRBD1,CATSRGDRGGTNEKLFF,TGTGCCACCAGCAGAGGGGACAGGGGAGGAACTAATGAAAAACTGTTTTTT
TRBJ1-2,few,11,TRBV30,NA,CAWRPALGYTF,TGTGCCTGGAGGCCGGCGCTGGGCTACACCTTC
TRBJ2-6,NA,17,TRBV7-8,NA,CASSPRQTFSGANVLTF,TGTGCCAGCAGCCCGCGACAGACTTTCTCTGGGGCCAACGTCCTGACTTTC
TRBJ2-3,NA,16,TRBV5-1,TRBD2,CASSFSGGPETDTQYF,TGCGCCAGCAGCTTTTCGGGAGGGCCGGAGACAGATACGCAGTATTTT
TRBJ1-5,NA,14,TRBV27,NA,CASGYKDSNQPQHF,TGTGCCAGCGGCTACAAGGATAGCAATCAGCCCCAGCATTTT
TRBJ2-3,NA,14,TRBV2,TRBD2,CASTELAGADTQYF,TGTGCCAGCACCGAACTAGCGGGAGCAGATACGCAGTATTTT
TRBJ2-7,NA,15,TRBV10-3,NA,CAISVTDSGSYEQYF,TGTGCCATCAGTGTGACGGACTCTGGCTCCTACGAGCAGTACTTC
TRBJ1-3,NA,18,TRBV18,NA,CASSPNNAGAHSGNTIYF,TGTGCCAGCTCACCCAACAACGCAGGGGCGCACTCTGGAAACACCATATATTTT
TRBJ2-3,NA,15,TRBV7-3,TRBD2,CASSLSSGRADTQYF,TGTGCCAGCAGCTTAAGTAGCGGGAGGGCAGATACGCAGTATTTT
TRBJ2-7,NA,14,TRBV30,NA,CAWKAPGPTYEQYF,TGTGCCTGGAAAGCTCCGGGACCGACCTACGAGCAGTACTTC
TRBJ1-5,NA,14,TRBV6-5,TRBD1,CASSRTGGSQPQHF,TGTGCCAGCAGCCGGACAGGGGGCAGCCAGCCCCAGCATTTT
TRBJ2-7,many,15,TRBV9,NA,CASSPAQTTLYEQYF,TGTGCCAGCAGCCCGGCCCAAACGACACTTTACGAGCAGTACTTC
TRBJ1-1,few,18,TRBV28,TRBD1,CASRIWGGQTVGNTEAFF,TGTGCCAGCAGAATATGGGGGGGACAGACCGTTGGGAACACTGAAGCTTTCTTT
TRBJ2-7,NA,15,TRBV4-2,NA,CASSQDPGQAYEQYF,TGTGCCAGCAGCCAAGATCCTGGGCAGGCCTACGAGCAGTACTTC
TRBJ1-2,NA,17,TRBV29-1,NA,CSIDGAGERGSNYGYTF,TGCAGCATAGACGGGGCAGGGGAAAGAGGGTCTAACTATGGCTACACCTTC
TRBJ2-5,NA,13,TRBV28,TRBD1,CASIQTGWETQYF,TGTGCCAGCATCCAGACAGGGTGGGAGACCCAGTACTTC
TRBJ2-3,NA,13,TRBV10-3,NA,CAISPLLEDTQYF,TGTGCCATCAGTCCTCTACTAGAGGATACGCAGTATTTT
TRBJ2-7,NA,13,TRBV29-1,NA,CSVRGGQRYEQYF,TGCAGCGTCCGGGGGGGACAGCGGTACGAGCAGTACTTC